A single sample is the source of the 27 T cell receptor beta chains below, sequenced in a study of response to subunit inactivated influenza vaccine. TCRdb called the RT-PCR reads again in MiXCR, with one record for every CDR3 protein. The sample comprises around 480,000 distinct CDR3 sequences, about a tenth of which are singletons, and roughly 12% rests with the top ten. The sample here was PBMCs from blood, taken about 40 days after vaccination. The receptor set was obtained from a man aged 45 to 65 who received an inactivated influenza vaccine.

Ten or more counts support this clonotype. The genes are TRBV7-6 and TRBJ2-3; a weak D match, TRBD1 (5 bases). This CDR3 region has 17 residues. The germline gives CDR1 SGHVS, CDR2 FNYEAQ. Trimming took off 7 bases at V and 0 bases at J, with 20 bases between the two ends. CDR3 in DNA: TGTGCCAGCATGGCTCTTCACAGGCAAAAGAGCACAGATACGCAGTATTTT. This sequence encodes CASMALHRQKSTDTQYF. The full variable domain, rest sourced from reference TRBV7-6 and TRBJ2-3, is GAGVSQSPRYKVTKRGQDVALRCDPISGHVSLYWYRQALGQGPEFLTYFNYEAQQDKSGLPNDRFSAERPEGSISTLTIQRTEQRDSAMYRCASMALHRQKSTDTQYFGPGTRLTVL.

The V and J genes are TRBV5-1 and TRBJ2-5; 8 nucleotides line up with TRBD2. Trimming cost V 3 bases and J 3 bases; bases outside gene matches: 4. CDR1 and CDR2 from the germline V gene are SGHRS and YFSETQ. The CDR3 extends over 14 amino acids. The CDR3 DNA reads TGCGCCAGCAGCTCGGGGGGGACGAAAGAGACCCAGTACTTC. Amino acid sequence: CASSSGGTKETQYF.

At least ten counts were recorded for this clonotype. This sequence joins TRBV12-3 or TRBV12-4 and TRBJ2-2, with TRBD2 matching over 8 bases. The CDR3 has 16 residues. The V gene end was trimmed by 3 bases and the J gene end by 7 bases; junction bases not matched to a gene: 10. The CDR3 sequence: CASSLFPSGSNGELFF. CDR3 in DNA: TGTGCCAGCAGTTTGTTTCCCAGCGGGAGCAACGGGGAGCTGTTTTTT.

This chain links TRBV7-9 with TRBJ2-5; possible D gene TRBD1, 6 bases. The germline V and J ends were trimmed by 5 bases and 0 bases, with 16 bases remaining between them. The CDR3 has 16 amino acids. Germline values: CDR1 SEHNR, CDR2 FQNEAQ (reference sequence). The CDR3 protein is CASSGTWTANQETQYF. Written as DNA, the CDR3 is TGTGCCAGCAGCGGAACCTGGACAGCAAACCAAGAGACCCAGTACTTC.

CDR3 in amino acids: CASSPAGQKNYEQYF. The CDR3 nucleotides read TGTGCCAGCAGCCCGGCGGGACAGAAGAACTACGAGCAGTACTTC. The genes are TRBV7-8 and TRBJ2-7; D is perhaps TRBD1 (7 bases). Germline V gives CDR1 SGHVS, CDR2 FQNEAQ. The CDR3 is 15 residues long. V was shortened by 5 bases and J by 3 bases, with 17 bases between the two germline ends.

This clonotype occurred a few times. The CDR3 sequence is CASGVNEQFF. The CDR3 DNA follows: TGTGCCAGCGGAGTCAATGAGCAGTTCTTC. This chain links TRBV7-9 with TRBJ2-1; unclear D gene. The CDR3 is 10 amino acids. CDR1 is SEHNR, CDR2 FQNEAQ, per germline (reference sequence). Trimming shortened V by 8 bases and J by 6 bases, and 5 bases separated the two germline ends.

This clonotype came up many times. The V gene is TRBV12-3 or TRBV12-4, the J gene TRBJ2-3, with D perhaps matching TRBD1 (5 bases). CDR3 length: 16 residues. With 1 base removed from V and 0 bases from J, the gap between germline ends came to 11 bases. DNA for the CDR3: TGTGCCAGCAGTTTAGGTCGACAGTCTAGCACAGATACGCAGTATTTT. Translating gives CASSLGRQSSTDTQYF.

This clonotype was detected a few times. CDR3 DNA sequence: TGTGCCAGCAGTTGGACGGAGAAGAGGGGCTACACCTTC. Translation gives CASSWTEKRGYTF. This sequence joins TRBV6-5 and TRBJ1-2; D uncertain. Looked up from germline, CDR1 is MNHEY and CDR2 is SVGAGI. CDR3 length equals 13 residues. V lost 4 bases and J lost 8, with 14 bases in between.

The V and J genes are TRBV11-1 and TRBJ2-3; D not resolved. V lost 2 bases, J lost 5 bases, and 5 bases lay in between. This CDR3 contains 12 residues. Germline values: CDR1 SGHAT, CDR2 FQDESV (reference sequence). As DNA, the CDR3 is TGTGCCAGCAGCTTACTCATAGATACGCAGTATTTT. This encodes CASSLLIDTQYF.

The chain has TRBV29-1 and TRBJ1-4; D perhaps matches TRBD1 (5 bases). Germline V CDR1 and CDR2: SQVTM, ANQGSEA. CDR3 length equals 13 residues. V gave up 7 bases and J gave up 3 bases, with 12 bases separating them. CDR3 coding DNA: TGCAGCGCCTCGACAGTCCCTAATGAAAAACTGTTTTTT. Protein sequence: CSASTVPNEKLFF.

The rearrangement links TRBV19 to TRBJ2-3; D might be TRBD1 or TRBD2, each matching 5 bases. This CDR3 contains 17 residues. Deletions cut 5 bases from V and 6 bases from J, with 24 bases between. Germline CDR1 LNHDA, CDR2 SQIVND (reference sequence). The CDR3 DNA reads TGTGCCAGTAGTCCCGACCCGGGACCCAGATTAGCGGATACGCAGTATTTT. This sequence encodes CASSPDPGPRLADTQYF.

Written as DNA, the CDR3 is TGTGCCAGCAGCTTAGCGTGGCCTAAGCGGGGGGATTACAATGAGCAGTTCTTC. Amino acid sequence: CASSLAWPKRGDYNEQFF. This chain uses TRBV7-2 with TRBJ2-1; 9 positions agree with TRBD2. The junction had 10 bases not matched to a gene; V was cut back by 0 bases and J by 4 bases. Germline-derived CDR1 and CDR2 are SGHTA and FQGNSA. The CDR3 totals 18 residues. Full variable domain (outside the CDR3, taken from reference TRBV7-2 and TRBJ2-1): GAGVSQSPSNKVTEKGKDVELRCDPISGHTALYWYRQSLGQGLEFLIYFQGNSAPDKSGLPSDRFSAERTGGSVSTLTIQRTQQEDSAVYLCASSLAWPKRGDYNEQFFGPGTRLTVL.

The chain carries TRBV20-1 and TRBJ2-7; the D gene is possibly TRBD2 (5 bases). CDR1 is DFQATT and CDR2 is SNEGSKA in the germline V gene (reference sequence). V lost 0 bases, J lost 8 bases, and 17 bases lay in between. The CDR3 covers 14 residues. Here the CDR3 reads CSARDGVLSGQQYF. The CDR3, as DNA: TGCAGTGCTAGAGATGGGGTTTTGAGCGGACAGCAGTACTTC.

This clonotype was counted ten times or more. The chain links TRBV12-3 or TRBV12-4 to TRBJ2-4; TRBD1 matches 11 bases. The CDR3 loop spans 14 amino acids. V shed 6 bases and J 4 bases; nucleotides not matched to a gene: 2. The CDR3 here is CASSRDRGKNIQYF. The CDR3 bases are TGTGCCAGCAGCCGGGACAGGGGGAAAAACATTCAGTACTTC.

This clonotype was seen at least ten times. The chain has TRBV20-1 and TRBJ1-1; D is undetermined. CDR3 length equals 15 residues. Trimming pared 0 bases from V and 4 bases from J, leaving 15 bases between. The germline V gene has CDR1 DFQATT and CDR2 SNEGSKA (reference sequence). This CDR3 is CSAREHPTQATEAFF. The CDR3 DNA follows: TGCAGTGCTAGAGAACACCCCACTCAGGCCACTGAAGCTTTCTTT.

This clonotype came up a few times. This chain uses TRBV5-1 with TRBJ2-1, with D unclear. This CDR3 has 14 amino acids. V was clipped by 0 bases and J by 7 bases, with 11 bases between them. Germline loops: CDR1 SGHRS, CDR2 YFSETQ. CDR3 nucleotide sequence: TGCGCCAGCAGCTTGGAACGGGCTGGGAATGAGCAGTTCTTC. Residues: CASSLERAGNEQFF.

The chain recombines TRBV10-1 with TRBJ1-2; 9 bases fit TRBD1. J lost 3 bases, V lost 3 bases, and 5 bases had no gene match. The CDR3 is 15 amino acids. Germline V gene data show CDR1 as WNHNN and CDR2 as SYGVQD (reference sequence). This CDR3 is CASSEGQGKDYGYTF. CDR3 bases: TGCGCCAGCAGTGAAGGACAGGGGAAGGACTATGGCTACACCTTC.

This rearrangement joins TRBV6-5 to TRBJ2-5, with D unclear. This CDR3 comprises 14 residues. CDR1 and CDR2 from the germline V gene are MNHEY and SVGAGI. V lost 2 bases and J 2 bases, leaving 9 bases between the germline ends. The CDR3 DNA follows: TGTGCCAGCAGTTACGTGGCGGCTCAAGAGACCCAGTACTTC. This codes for CASSYVAAQETQYF.

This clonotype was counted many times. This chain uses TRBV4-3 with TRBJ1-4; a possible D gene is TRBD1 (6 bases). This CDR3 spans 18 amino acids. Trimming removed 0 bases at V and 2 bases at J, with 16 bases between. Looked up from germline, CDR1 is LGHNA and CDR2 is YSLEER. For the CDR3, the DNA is TGCGCCAGCAGCCAAGATGTTCGCAGGGGAATCACTAATGAAAAACTGTTTTTT. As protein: CASSQDVRRGITNEKLFF.

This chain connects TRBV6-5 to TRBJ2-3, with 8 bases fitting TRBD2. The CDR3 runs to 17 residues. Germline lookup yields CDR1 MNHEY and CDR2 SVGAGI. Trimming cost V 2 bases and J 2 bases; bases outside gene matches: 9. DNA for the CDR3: TGTGCCAGCAGTTACCGGTCGGGCGGGGGGTTCACAGATACGCAGTATTTT. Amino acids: CASSYRSGGGFTDTQYF.

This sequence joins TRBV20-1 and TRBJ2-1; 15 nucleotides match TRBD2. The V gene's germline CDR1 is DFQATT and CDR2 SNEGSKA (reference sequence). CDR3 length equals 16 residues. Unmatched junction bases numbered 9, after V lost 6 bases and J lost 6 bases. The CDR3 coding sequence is TGCAGTGCAACACCCGGGACTAGCGGGAGGAGCAATGAGCAGTTCTTC. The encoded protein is CSATPGTSGRSNEQFF.

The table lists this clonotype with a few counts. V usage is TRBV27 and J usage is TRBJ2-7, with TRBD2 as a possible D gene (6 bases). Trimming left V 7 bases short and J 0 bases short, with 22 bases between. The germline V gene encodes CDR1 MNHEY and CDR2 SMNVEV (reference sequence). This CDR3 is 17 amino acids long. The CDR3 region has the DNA TGTGCCAGCAACACGACTGTGGGCGGGGCCGGCTCCTACGAGCAGTACTTC. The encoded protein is CASNTTVGGAGSYEQYF.

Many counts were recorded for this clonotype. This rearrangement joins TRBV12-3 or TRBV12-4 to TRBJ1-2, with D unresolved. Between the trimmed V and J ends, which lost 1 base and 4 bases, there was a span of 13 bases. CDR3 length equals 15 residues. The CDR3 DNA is TGTGCCAGCAGTTTAGATGGCAGCGCTCTCTATGGCTACACCTTC. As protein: CASSLDGSALYGYTF.

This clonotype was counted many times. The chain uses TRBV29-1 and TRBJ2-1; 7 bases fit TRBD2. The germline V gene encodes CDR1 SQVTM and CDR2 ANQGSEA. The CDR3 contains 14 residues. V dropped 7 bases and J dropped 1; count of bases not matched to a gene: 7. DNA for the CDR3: TGCAGCGCCGCTGTCGGGAGGTCCTACAATGAGCAGTTCTTC. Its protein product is CSAAVGRSYNEQFF.

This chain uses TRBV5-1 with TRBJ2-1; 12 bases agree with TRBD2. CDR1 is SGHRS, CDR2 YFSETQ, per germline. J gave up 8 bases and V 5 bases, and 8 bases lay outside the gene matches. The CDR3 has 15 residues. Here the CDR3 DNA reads TGCGCCAGCAGGGAGACTAGCGGGGGTTTCTATGAGCAGTTCTTC. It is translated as CASRETSGGFYEQFF.

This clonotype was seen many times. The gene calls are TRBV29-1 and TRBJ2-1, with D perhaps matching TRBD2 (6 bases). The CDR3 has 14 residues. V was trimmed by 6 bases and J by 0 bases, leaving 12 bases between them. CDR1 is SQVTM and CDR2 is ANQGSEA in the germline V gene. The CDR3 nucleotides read TGCAGCGTGACTTGGGGAGGCTCCTACAATGAGCAGTTCTTC. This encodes CSVTWGGSYNEQFF.

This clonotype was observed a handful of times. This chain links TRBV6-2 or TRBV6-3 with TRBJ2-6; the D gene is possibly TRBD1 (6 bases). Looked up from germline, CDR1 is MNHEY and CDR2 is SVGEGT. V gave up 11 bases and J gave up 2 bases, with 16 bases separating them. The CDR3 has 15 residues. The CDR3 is CASKDSPPGANVLTF. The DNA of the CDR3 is TGTGCCTCCAAGGACAGCCCCCCTGGGGCCAACGTCCTGACTTTC.